The subject of this entry is one T cell receptor (beta chain). Its antigen remains unidentified. Base qualities are not at hand, and no much larger clone is one base apart. Other DNA sequences from this sample encode an identical CDR3 as well. These data come from a study of blood T cell repertoires in COVID-19 (dated by TCRdb to 2018 to 2021). Looking at the study overall: Collaborator samples came from the United States, Italy and Spain and covered acute and convalescent phases of COVID-19. Samples came from the ongoing ImmuneRACE study (first 160 participants) plus 1,254 subjects from 6 global collaborators. A freely available public database, intended as a resource for researchers studying the immune response to SARS-CoV-2, is where the repertoires were released. The sample metadata nearly always contained a de-identified subject ID, COVID-19 status, age in years and sex. Where available, HLA class I and class II types were obtained from metadata supplied by the sample provider rather than from assay-based typing. The dataset comprised deeply sampled blood TCRbeta repertoires from subjects exposed to, actively infected with, or recovered from COVID-19. The prospective study material was composed of cDNA or gDNA derived from T cells, B-cell-depleted T cells, or PBMCs. Broader findings and caveats from the paper: Clinical and demographic metadata were provided uncurated, with the amount varying by source and participant.

Trimming accounts for 5 bases at V and 4 bases at J, while the number of junction bases matched to no gene is 8. Taken from cysteine to phenylalanine, the CDR3 has 16 residues. Only the CDR3 region is kept as DNA, spanning 48 bases read in frame from base 1. In the germline V gene, CDR1 corresponds to SGHTA and CDR2 to FQGTGA. One collaborating source in Seattle enrolled patients while the patients were actively infected and followed the patients over time throughout the course of disease. Collaborating institutions collected whole blood in K2EDTA tubes following their own protocols. Collaborator samples were shipped for TCRbeta analysis as frozen whole blood, isolated PBMCs, or DNA extracted from either sample type. TCRbeta CDR3 regions were amplified from genomic DNA by means of the immunoSEQ Assay, a bias-controlled multiplex PCR. In the original analysis: Nucleated cell counts per sample were estimated from amplification of reference gene primers within the assay. Sequence reads were collapsed and filtered to measure the absolute abundance of every unique TCRbeta CDR3 rearrangement. For each sample, productive Simpson clonality was calculated by taking the square root of Simpson's diversity index across productive rearrangements. The immuneACCESS repertoire file appears here via TCRdb, limited to in-frame rearrangements. These files lack a portion of the clones; in checked studies, under half of the deficit traces to unresolved V genes, and the cause of the others is not known. The DNA was the basis for D and trimming; V, J and clone size are from that table. The sample table holds some 160,000 clones, of which roughly 81% were seen once. The ten largest account for roughly 2.7% of the sample.

The specimen sequenced was peripheral blood. This TCR derives from a woman of 80 years or more with COVID-19, enrolled during active disease. The rearranged segments are TRBV7-3 and TRBJ2-1, with TRBD2 identical over 10 junction bases. The base sequence is TGTGCCAGCAGCCCACGACTAGCGGGCGGATACAATGAGCAGTTCTTC. This codes for CASSPRLAGGYNEQFF. When the CDR3 is completed using the reference TRBV7-3 and TRBJ2-1 genes on either side, the full variable domain is GAGVSQTPSNKVTEKGKYVELRCDPISGHTALYWYRQSLGQGPEFLIYFQGTGAADDSGLPNDRFFAVRPEGSVSTLKIQRTERGDSAVYLCASSPRLAGGYNEQFFGPGTRLTVL.